The rows below give T cell receptor beta chains drawn from one sample of a study of cytomegalovirus exposure and HLA in healthy donors. Sequencing was performed with immunoSEQ multiplex PCR; in TCRdb, only in-frame clones are kept and a portion is missing. In the table there are fewer than 250,000 clones, approximately 81% of which are singletons. Input material: PBMCs. These receptors were taken from a man aged 25-45 years in good health and CMV-seronegative. The CDR3 runs from the conserved cysteine through the conserved F or W. The D gene is left open where the match is weak. Rows give clone size only sometimes, using once, few, many, or a class for an expanded clone.

j_gene | d_gene | v_gene | abundance | CDR3nt | CDR3aa
TRBJ2-7 | NA | TRBV4-2 | NA | TGTGCCAGCAGCCAAGAGGCGTGGACACTTAAGGCCTACGAGCAGTACTTC | CASSQEAWTLKAYEQYF
TRBJ1-2 | NA | TRBV13 | once | TGTGCCAGCAGCTTCTCCCAACAGGGATATGGCTACACCTTC | CASSFSQQGYGYTF
TRBJ2-7 | NA | TRBV11-2 | NA | TGTGCCAGCAGCTTTGTAGCGGTCGGGGGCTACGAGCAGTACTTC | CASSFVAVGGYEQYF
TRBJ2-7 | TRBD1 | TRBV28 | NA | TGTGCCAGCAGTTCTGACAGGGGCTCCTACGAGCAGTACTTC | CASSSDRGSYEQYF
TRBJ1-4 | NA | TRBV21-1 | NA | TGTGCCAGCAGCGCCTCAGAAGCAACTAATGAAAAACTGTTTTTT | CASSASEATNEKLFF
TRBJ2-3 | NA | TRBV5-1 | NA | TGCGCCAGCAGCTTGGAGGGGCAGACAGATACGCAGTATTTT | CASSLEGQTDTQYF
TRBJ2-5 | NA | TRBV7-9 | NA | TGTGCCAGCAGCTACACAGAACAAGAGACCCAGTACTTC | CASSYTEQETQYF
TRBJ2-1 | NA | TRBV7-2 | NA | TGTGCCAGCAGCTCCCGGGACTACAATGAGCAGTTCTTC | CASSSRDYNEQFF
TRBJ2-5 | NA | TRBV10-1 | few | TGCGCCAGCAGTGAAAGAGCAGGTCGTCGAGAGACCCAGTACTTC | CASSERAGRRETQYF
TRBJ1-2 | NA | TRBV5-4 | few | TGTGCCAGCAGCGCCCAGGGTCTAGGTGGCTACACCTTC | CASSAQGLGGYTF
TRBJ2-5 | NA | TRBV25-1 | NA | TGTGCCAGCAGTGAATATAGGGGAGAGACCCAGTACTTC | CASSEYRGETQYF
TRBJ1-3 | NA | TRBV5-1 | once | TGCGCCAGCAGCCTTGGGCCCATCTCCTCTGGAAACACCATATATTTT | CASSLGPISSGNTIYF
TRBJ1-2 | NA | TRBV9 | once | TGTGCCAGCAGCGTAGAGGACAGCTATGGCTACACCTTC | CASSVEDSYGYTF
TRBJ1-1 | TRBD1 | TRBV7-9 | NA | TGTGCCAGCAGCTTAGCTAGGGGGCTCCGGAACACTGAAGCTTTCTTT | CASSLARGLRNTEAFF
TRBJ1-1 | TRBD1 | TRBV6-6 | NA | TGTGCCAGCAGTTACCCTACAGGGGTAGGGAACGAAGCTTTCTTT | CASSYPTGVGNEAFF
TRBJ1-2 | NA | TRBV6-5 | once | TGTGCCAGCAGTTACTCAGGACAGTCGGTCGGCTACACCTTC | CASSYSGQSVGYTF
TRBJ2-2 | TRBD2 | TRBV27 | few | TGTGCCAGCAGTTTGGGGCTAGCGGGGGTCCTCCCCGGGGAGCTGTTTTTT | CASSLGLAGVLPGELFF
TRBJ2-2 | TRBD2 | TRBV6-5 | NA | TGTGCCAGCAGTTACCAGCGGGGGGGAGTTAGAGAGCTGTTTTTT | CASSYQRGGVRELFF
TRBJ1-6 | NA | TRBV5-6 | NA | TGTGCCAGCAGTAACAGGGAAACCCTCCACTTT | CASSNRETLHF
TRBJ2-7 | NA | TRBV5-4 | few | TGTGCCAGCAGCTTACGTGGGGGGAGCGGCTACGAGCAGTACTTC | CASSLRGGSGYEQYF
TRBJ1-5 | NA | TRBV27 | NA | TGTGCCAGCAGTCGTCTCTCCCGAGGACAGATGGATAGCAATCAGCCCCAGCATTTT | CASSRLSRGQMDSNQPQHF
TRBJ2-5 | NA | TRBV6-6 | NA | TGTGCCAGCATTAGAGGGACCCAGTACTTC | CASIRGTQYF
TRBJ2-1 | NA | TRBV29-1 | once | TGCAGCGTTGATCGTTACAGGGATAGTGAGCAGTTCTTC | CSVDRYRDSEQFF
TRBJ1-1 | NA | TRBV6-5 | NA | TGTGCCAGCAGTTTCAGTTCGAACACTGAAGCTTTCTTT | CASSFSSNTEAFF
TRBJ2-3 | NA | TRBV10-1 | NA | TGCGCCAGCGGAACGGGAGATACGCAGTATTTT | CASGTGDTQYF
TRBJ1-3 | NA | TRBV7-8 | NA | TGTGCCAGCAGCGGATATCCAGGGTCCTCTGGAAACACCATATATTTT | CASSGYPGSSGNTIYF
TRBJ2-1 | TRBD2 | TRBV7-6 | once | TGTGCCAGCAGCTCGTATCTAGCGGGGGGCACAAGTGAGCAGTTCTTC | CASSSYLAGGTSEQFF
TRBJ1-1 | NA | TRBV4-3 | NA | TGCGCCAGCAGCCAAGTGAGGAACACTGAAGCTTTCTTT | CASSQVRNTEAFF
TRBJ1-1 | NA | TRBV6-6 | NA | TGTGCCAGCAGTTACTCGTACGCGAACAACACTGAAGCTTTCTTT | CASSYSYANNTEAFF
TRBJ2-3 | NA | TRBV11-2 | NA | TGTGCCAGCAGTCCAGGGGGGCGTAGCACAGATACGCAGTATTTT | CASSPGGRSTDTQYF
TRBJ2-5 | TRBD2 | TRBV29-1 | NA | TGCAGCGTCGGGGGGGAAGAGACCCAGTACTTC | CSVGGEETQYF
TRBJ1-2 | TRBD1 | TRBV7-2 | NA | TGTGCCAGCAGCTTAGCCCAGGACAGGCCCCGGAATAGCTATGGCTACACCTTC | CASSLAQDRPRNSYGYTF